The next 12 T cell receptor beta chains were all read from a single sample in a study of Ad26.COV2.S vaccination and SARS-CoV-2 variants. Only in-frame clones appear in the TCRdb table, and some are missing; sequencing was by immunoSEQ multiplex PCR. The sample records some 460,000 clones, about 88% being singletons. Treatment noted: over 15 received Ad26.COV2.S at low or high dose, single or two shots; about five received placebo; per-sample allocation not given. The samples date from day 63 after the first vaccine or placebo injection. The sequencing used peripheral blood, collected in a trial of Ad26.COV2.S vaccine versus placebo. All receptors derive from a person aged 18 to 65 who received the Ad26.COV2.S COVID-19 vaccine or a placebo.

V gene TRBV15 combines with J gene TRBJ1-6; the match to TRBD1 covers 7 bases. The germline gives CDR1 LNHNV, CDR2 YYDKDF (reference sequence). V shed 5 bases, J shed 10 bases, and the junction held 11 bases outside the gene matches. The CDR3 is made up of 15 amino acids. The CDR3 DNA is TGTGCCACCAGCTGGAGGCAGGGGGGGGTCTCACCCCTCCACTTT. Encoded protein: CATSWRQGGVSPLHF.

This clone was found a few times. This chain links TRBV4-1 with TRBJ2-3, with 10 nucleotides matching TRBD2. This CDR3 region has 16 residues. Germline lookup yields CDR1 MGHRA and CDR2 YSYEKL. Unmatched junction bases numbered 6, after V lost 4 bases and J lost 2 bases. The CDR3 spells CASSRLLAGPTDTQYF. The CDR3 DNA reads as TGCGCCAGCAGCCGGTTACTAGCGGGACCCACAGATACGCAGTATTTT.

The chain employs TRBV30 and TRBJ2-2, with D maybe TRBD2 (5 bases). V lost 2 bases and J lost 1, with 11 bases in between. Germline assignment: CDR1 GTSNPN and CDR2 SVGIG (reference sequence). This CDR3 comprises 15 residues. CDR3 nucleotides: TGTGCCTGGAGTAGGCAGACTATGAACACCGGGGAGCTGTTTTTT. Translated, it gives CAWSRQTMNTGELFF.

The genes are TRBV7-3 and TRBJ2-3; the D gene is possibly TRBD1 (5 bases). The CDR3 consists of 17 residues. Looked up from germline, CDR1 is SGHTA and CDR2 is FQGTGA. V lost 5 bases to trimming and J lost 2 bases, with 20 bases between them. In nucleotides, the CDR3 is TGTGCCAGCAGCCCTCCCCGGCAGGGCAGTTTCACAGATACGCAGTATTTT. The encoded protein is CASSPPRQGSFTDTQYF.

The V and J genes are TRBV2 and TRBJ1-5, with TRBD1 matching over 10 bases. Germline loops: CDR1 SNHLY, CDR2 FYNNEI. The CDR3 contains 14 residues. The V and J ends lost 6 bases and 6 bases, in that order; junction bases with no gene match: 5. The CDR3: CASSTGTGVQPQHF. As DNA, the CDR3 is TGTGCCAGCAGCACCGGGACAGGGGTTCAGCCCCAGCATTTT.

This clone has a handful of counts. The chain employs TRBV7-2 and TRBJ2-7; 8 bases agree with TRBD1. CDR1 and CDR2 from the germline V gene are SGHTA and FQGNSA. The CDR3 totals 15 residues. Trimming at V came to 0 bases and at J to 3 bases, leaving 4 bases not matched to a gene. The CDR3 nucleotides read TGTGCCAGCAGCTTAGCACAGGGGGTCTACTACGAGCAGTACTTC. It translates to CASSLAQGVYYEQYF.

CDR3 amino acids: CASSQDMGTGGYSNQPQHF. The CDR3 DNA is TGCGCCAGCAGCCAAGATATGGGGACAGGGGGATATAGCAATCAGCCCCAGCATTTT. This chain links TRBV4-1 with TRBJ1-5, with TRBD1 identical over 11 bases. In germline, CDR1 is MGHRA, CDR2 YSYEKL. The CDR3 totals 19 residues. After removal of 0 bases from V and 0 bases from J, the junction contained 7 bases not matched to a gene.

V is TRBV5-5 and J is TRBJ1-1, with D possibly being TRBD1 (5 bases). V was clipped by 4 bases and J by 2 bases, with 18 bases between them. Looked up from germline, CDR1 is SGHKS and CDR2 is YYEKEE (reference sequence). This CDR3 contains 16 residues. CDR3 nucleotides: TGTGCCAGCAGCCCCCTCGGGGCAGGGCTAAACACTGAAGCTTTCTTT. It yields the protein CASSPLGAGLNTEAFF. Filled out from reference TRBV5-5 and TRBJ1-1, the complete variable domain reads DAGVTQSPTHLIKTRGQQVTLRCSPISGHKSVSWYQQVLGQGPQFIFQYYEKEERGRGNFPDRFSARQFPNYSSELNVNALLLGDSALYLCASSPLGAGLNTEAFFGQGTRLTVV.

J is TRBJ2-7 and V is TRBV4-2, with 7 bases identical to TRBD1. V lost 3 bases to trimming and J lost 5 bases; unmatched junction nucleotides: 10. CDR3 length equals 15 residues. The V gene's germline CDR1 is LGHNA and CDR2 YNFKEQ. DNA for the CDR3: TGTGCCAGCAGCCAGTCGACAGGGAGTATGCACGAGCAGTACTTC. This sequence encodes CASSQSTGSMHEQYF.

The V and J genes are TRBV6-5 and TRBJ2-7; no clear D gene. Germline V gives CDR1 MNHEY, CDR2 SVGAGI. This CDR3 comprises 13 residues. Trimming took 5 bases from V and 6 from J, leaving 14 bases between them. CDR3 nucleotides: TGTGCCAGCAGTCGAGGAAGTTTACCCGAGCAGTACTTC. It specifies CASSRGSLPEQYF.

This clone was detected only once. The V call is TRBV4-3, the J call TRBJ2-7; D uncertain. The germline CDR1 and CDR2 sequences are LGHNA and YSLEER. V was trimmed by 0 bases and J by 7 bases, leaving 10 bases between them. This CDR3 has 13 residues. The CDR3 bases are TGCGCCAGCAGCCAAGAGATAGCCGGGGAGCAGTACTTC. Its protein product is CASSQEIAGEQYF.

The chain carries TRBV5-1 and TRBJ2-7, with D unresolved. The germline V gene encodes CDR1 SGHRS and CDR2 YFSETQ. Trimming removed 0 bases from V and 0 bases from J, with 10 bases in between. This CDR3 is 15 amino acids long. The CDR3 DNA is TGCGCCAGCAGCTTGGCCGGAACGGGCTCCTACGAGCAGTACTTC. It is translated as CASSLAGTGSYEQYF.